The 7 T cell receptor beta chains in this list originate from one sample, sequenced in a study of blood T cell repertoires in COVID-19. Only in-frame clones appear in the TCRdb table, and some are missing; sequencing was by immunoSEQ multiplex PCR. This table holds about 390,000 clones, 70% to 90% found once. The sample comprised peripheral blood. All receptors come from a woman between 55 and 75 years old with COVID-19, enrolled during active disease.

The V and J genes are TRBV5-4 and TRBJ1-2, with 7 bases aligning to TRBD1. The CDR3 is 14 residues long. V dropped 0 bases and J dropped 4; count of bases not matched to a gene: 3. Germline assignment: CDR1 SGHNT and CDR2 YYREEE (reference sequence). The CDR3 DNA follows: TGTGCCAGCAGCTTGGAGGCAGGGGGCTATGGCTACACCTTC. As protein: CASSLEAGGYGYTF.

The rearrangement links TRBV28 to TRBJ2-7; 7 nucleotides agree with TRBD1. Germline V gene sequence: CDR1 MDHEN, CDR2 SYDVKM. The CDR3 length is 15 residues. Trimming at V came to 6 bases and at J to 7 bases, leaving 15 bases not matched to a gene. In nucleotides, the CDR3 is TGTGCCAGCAGACTAAGCGACAGGGTTGAAGGGGAGCAGTACTTC. Its translation is CASRLSDRVEGEQYF.

This clone was counted between two and nine times. The chain couples TRBV11-1 to TRBJ1-3, with 7 bases identical to TRBD1. CDR3 length: 14 residues. Trimming cost V 5 bases and J 4 bases; bases outside gene matches: 5. Per the germline V gene, CDR1 is SGHAT and CDR2 is FQDESV (reference sequence). The CDR3 spells CASSLTGDGNTIYF. CDR3 nucleotides: TGTGCCAGCAGCCTAACAGGGGACGGAAACACCATATATTTT.

V and J are TRBV30 and TRBJ1-5; 9 bases match TRBD1. V shed 5 bases and J 6 bases; nucleotides not matched to a gene: 8. The CDR3 totals 14 residues. Germline values: CDR1 GTSNPN, CDR2 SVGIG (reference sequence). The CDR3 protein is CAWGTGSSRQPQHF. CDR3 in DNA: TGTGCCTGGGGGACAGGGTCTAGTCGTCAGCCCCAGCATTTT.

The V and J genes are TRBV6-6 and TRBJ2-7, with TRBD2 as a possible D gene (5 bases). Per the germline V gene, CDR1 is MNHNY and CDR2 is SVGAGI (reference sequence). The CDR3 runs to 10 residues. V lost 8 bases to trimming and J lost 7 bases, with 9 bases between them. The CDR3 loop reads CASGSGEQYF. CDR3 DNA: TGTGCCAGCGGATCGGGGGAGCAGTACTTC.

The chain is built from TRBV5-1 and TRBJ2-1; D remains ambiguous. The length of the CDR3 is 15 residues. In germline, CDR1 is SGHRS, CDR2 YFSETQ. V lost 6 bases and J 2 bases, leaving 15 bases between the germline ends. CDR3 loop: CASMADTNTYNEQFF. The CDR3 bases are TGCGCCAGCATGGCCGACACCAACACCTACAATGAGCAGTTCTTC.

This rearrangement joins TRBV7-8 to TRBJ2-7, with 11 bases identical to TRBD1. The CDR3 sequence is 14 residues long. The germline V gene encodes CDR1 SGHVS and CDR2 FQNEAQ. Germline trimming cut 5 bases from V and 9 bases from J; bases unmatched to any gene: 9. Written as DNA, the CDR3 is TGTGCCAGCAGCCATGGACAGGGGGCGCCAGGGCAGTACTTC. Protein sequence: CASSHGQGAPGQYF.